These 29 T cell receptor beta chains were sequenced from one sample in a study of cytomegalovirus exposure and HLA in healthy donors. The PCR made use of 60 Vbeta and 13 Jbeta primers. Data came from immunoSEQ multiplex PCR; TCRdb stores just in-frame clones and leaves some out. The table records 200,000 to 250,000 clones, approximately 81% of them present only once. Specimen: PBMCs. The receptors come from a human donor in good health.

The chain couples TRBV7-9 to TRBJ1-5; the match to TRBD1 covers 8 bases. Germline loops: CDR1 SEHNR, CDR2 FQNEAQ (reference sequence). The CDR3 contains 15 residues. The junction had 7 bases not matched to a gene; V was cut back by 5 bases and J by 4 bases. CDR3 bases: TGTGCCAGCAGCCCGGGACAGGCCGATAATCAGCCCCAGCATTTT. This encodes CASSPGQADNQPQHF. Using reference TRBV7-9 and TRBJ1-5 for the parts outside the CDR3, the full variable domain is DTGVSQNPRHKITKRGQNVTFRCDPISEHNRLYWYRQTLGQGPEFLTYFQNEAQLEKSRLLSDRFSAERPKGSFSTLEIQRTEQGDSAMYLCASSPGQADNQPQHFGDGTRLSIL.

The chain employs TRBV29-1 and TRBJ1-2; perhaps TRBD1 as D (6 bases). The V gene lost 4 bases and the J gene lost 2 bases, with 14 bases spanning the gap. Germline lookup yields CDR1 SQVTM and CDR2 ANQGSEA. The CDR3 has 14 amino acids. This CDR3 is CSVVGGAGNYGYTF. The CDR3 coding sequence is TGCAGCGTTGTCGGGGGGGCAGGGAACTATGGCTACACCTTC.

This clone has only one observation. This chain connects TRBV5-5 to TRBJ2-7, with 8 bases fitting TRBD1. V shed 4 bases and J 2 bases; nucleotides not matched to a gene: 11. CDR3 size: 16 residues. Germline CDR1 SGHKS, CDR2 YYEKEE (reference sequence). This chain's CDR3 is CASSHQDRAPAYEQYF. In DNA form, the CDR3 reads TGTGCCAGCAGCCACCAGGACAGGGCTCCTGCCTACGAGCAGTACTTC.

Worth noting for this clone: One end of the junction is discordant with germline, which a read error may explain. The sample has other DNA sequences that encode this CDR3 too. The J gene is TRBJ1-4, the V gene TRBV7-7; 7 bases match TRBD1. CDR1 is SSHAT, CDR2 FNYEAQ, per germline (reference sequence). The CDR3 is 13 amino acids. CDR3 nucleotides: TGTGCTAGCAGCCGGGACAGCAATGAAAAACTGTTTTTT. Its translation: CASSRDSNEKLFF.

This clone was detected a few times. The V gene is TRBV13, the J gene TRBJ2-7; a possible D gene is TRBD1 (6 bases). V lost 4 bases to trimming and J lost 3 bases, with 10 bases between them. The CDR3 has 13 residues. The germline V gene encodes CDR1 PRHDT and CDR2 FYEKMQ (reference sequence). Written as DNA, the CDR3 is TGTGCCAGCAGCTCAGTGGACAGCTACGAGCAGTACTTC. Translation gives CASSSVDSYEQYF.

The genes are TRBV7-9 and TRBJ2-1; the match to TRBD2 covers 8 bases. V dropped 5 bases and J dropped 6; count of bases not matched to a gene: 12. Germline CDR1 reads SEHNR; CDR2 reads FQNEAQ (reference sequence). This CDR3 comprises 16 residues. CDR3 sequence: CASSHLGREVGNEQFF. CDR3 sequence (DNA): TGTGCCAGCAGCCACCTTGGGCGGGAGGTAGGCAATGAGCAGTTCTTC.

The sample holds one count of this clone. The CDR3 bases are TGCAGCGTAGACAGGACCTCCTACAATGAGCAGTTCTTC. Protein: CSVDRTSYNEQFF. This chain uses TRBV29-1 with TRBJ2-1; the D gene is possibly TRBD1 (6 bases). Germline CDR1 reads SQVTM; CDR2 reads ANQGSEA. V was trimmed by 6 bases and J by 0 bases, leaving 9 bases between them. This CDR3 contains 13 residues.

In this sample, this clone turned up once. The V call is TRBV5-1, the J call TRBJ2-7; 8 bases line up with TRBD1. Looked up from germline, CDR1 is SGHRS and CDR2 is YFSETQ. This CDR3 is built from 12 residues. The trim removed 3 bases at V and 6 bases at J, leaving 2 bases unmatched. CDR3 region: CASSSTGAEQYF. In DNA, the CDR3 is TGCGCCAGCAGCTCGACAGGGGCCGAGCAGTACTTC.

V gene TRBV5-1 combines with J gene TRBJ1-1; D gene ambiguous. Germline CDR1 SGHRS, CDR2 YFSETQ. This CDR3 comprises 14 residues. Trimming cost V 0 bases and J 2 bases, with 8 bases left between them. DNA of the CDR3: TGCGCCAGCAGCTTGGACCGGGTAAACACTGAAGCTTTCTTT. Its translation is CASSLDRVNTEAFF.

V and J are TRBV6-5 and TRBJ2-3, with 8 positions matching TRBD2. Unmatched junction bases numbered 5, after V lost 4 bases and J lost 2 bases. Germline V gives CDR1 MNHEY, CDR2 SVGAGI. The CDR3 contains 15 residues. The CDR3 is CASSSGLVVTDTQYF. The DNA for the CDR3 is TGTGCCAGCAGTTCGGGACTAGTTGTCACAGATACGCAGTATTTT.

This clone was picked up a small number of times. The J gene is TRBJ2-1, the V gene TRBV9; 9 nucleotides line up with TRBD2. V was clipped by 3 bases and J by 2 bases; unmatched bases: 6. The CDR3 totals 16 residues. Germline V gives CDR1 SGDLS, CDR2 YYNGEE. The CDR3 region has the DNA TGTGCCAGCAGCGGAGCGGGGGGAGGAACCTACAATGAGCAGTTCTTC. It yields the protein CASSGAGGGTYNEQFF.

This chain joins TRBV7-9 and TRBJ1-2; TRBD1 matches at 9 bases. CDR1 is SEHNR, CDR2 FQNEAQ, per germline (reference sequence). V gave up 5 bases and J gave up 7 bases; unmatched junction bases: 8. The CDR3 loop spans 14 amino acids. DNA of the CDR3: TGTGCCAGCAGCCTTCTACAGGGGGCAGGTGGCTACACCTTC. Protein: CASSLLQGAGGYTF.

The chain uses TRBV6-6 and TRBJ2-3; 12 nucleotides agree with TRBD1. The germline CDR1 and CDR2 sequences are MNHNY and SVGAGI (reference sequence). With 9 bases clipped from V and 0 bases from J, the junction kept 7 bases outside the gene matches. The CDR3 covers 16 residues. The CDR3 DNA follows: TGTGCCAGTCAGGGACAGGGGGCGTCAAGCACAGATACGCAGTATTTT. Translation: CASQGQGASSTDTQYF.

The chain couples TRBV6-5 to TRBJ1-1, with TRBD1 as a possible D gene (6 bases). The V gene lost 2 bases and the J gene lost 3 bases, with 16 bases spanning the gap. Germline V gene lookup returns CDR1 MNHEY and CDR2 SVGAGI. The CDR3 consists of 16 residues. The CDR3 DNA reads as TGTGCCAGCAGTTACGGACAGACGGGTGGGGACACTGAAGCTTTCTTT. Its translation is CASSYGQTGGDTEAFF.

This clone was detected a few times. V and J are TRBV6-1 and TRBJ1-4, with 8 bases fitting TRBD1. Germline trimming cut 6 bases from V and 5 bases from J; bases unmatched to any gene: 2. This CDR3 region has 13 residues. Looked up from germline, CDR1 is MNHNS and CDR2 is SASEGT. CDR3 bases: TGTGCCAGCAGCTGGACAGGGAATGAAAAACTGTTTTTT. Translation gives CASSWTGNEKLFF.

This clone turned up a few times. CDR3 in DNA: TGTGCCAGCAGCTTAAAGGGGGGGGCGTTAACTGAAGCTTTCTTT. Translated: CASSLKGGALTEAFF. The gene calls are TRBV5-4 and TRBJ1-1; D might be TRBD1 (6 bases). CDR1 and CDR2 (germline): SGHNT, YYREEE (reference sequence). The CDR3 has 15 amino acids. Trimming pared 2 bases from V and 5 bases from J, leaving 16 bases between.

J is TRBJ2-3 and V is TRBV11-2; D is unresolved. Looked up from germline, CDR1 is SGHAT and CDR2 is FQNNGV. The CDR3 totals 12 residues. Trimming took off 4 bases at V and 5 bases at J, with 7 bases between the two ends. CDR3 nucleotide sequence: TGTGCCAGCAGCTCCAGTCTAGATACGCAGTATTTT. Its translation: CASSSSLDTQYF. The full variable domain, rest sourced from reference TRBV11-2 and TRBJ2-3, is EAGVAQSPRYKIIEKRQSVAFWCNPISGHATLYWYQQILGQGPKLLIQFQNNGVVDDSQLPKDRFSAERLKGVDSTLKIQPAKLEDSAVYLCASSSSLDTQYFGPGTRLTVL.

The chain is built from TRBV7-8 and TRBJ2-3, with TRBD2 matching 8 bases. The V gene's germline CDR1 is SGHVS and CDR2 FQNEAQ. J lost 4 bases, V lost 2 bases, and 5 bases had no gene match. The CDR3 spans 15 residues. The CDR3 nucleotides read TGTGCCAGCAGCTTATCCGGGACTAGATCAGATACGCAGTATTTT. Protein: CASSLSGTRSDTQYF.

J is TRBJ2-7 and V is TRBV6-5; 9 bases are shared with TRBD1. V lost 2 bases, J lost 5 bases, and 4 bases stayed unmatched. The CDR3 has 14 amino acids. CDR1 is MNHEY and CDR2 is SVGAGI in the germline V gene. The CDR3 DNA reads as TGTGCCAGCAGTTACCGGGACAGGGCTGACGAGCAGTACTTC. Amino acid sequence: CASSYRDRADEQYF.

The chain uses TRBV29-1 and TRBJ2-1; TRBD2 agrees at 11 bases. The CDR3 has 15 residues. The germline V gene has CDR1 SQVTM and CDR2 ANQGSEA. V was clipped by 2 bases and J by 8 bases; unmatched bases: 8. The chain's CDR3 is CSVESLAGGIYEQFF. The CDR3 nucleotides are TGCAGCGTTGAATCCCTAGCGGGAGGTATTTATGAGCAGTTCTTC.

The chain is built from TRBV10-2 and TRBJ2-7, with no clear D. Deletions cut 3 bases from V and 6 bases from J, with 6 bases between. Germline V gene lookup returns CDR1 WSHSY and CDR2 SAAADI. The CDR3 totals 11 residues. CDR3 DNA: TGCGCCAGCAGTGATTCAGGCGAGCAGTACTTC. Its translation is CASSDSGEQYF.

CDR3 protein: CASSLFTTGELFF. The CDR3, as DNA: TGTGCCAGCAGCTTGTTCACTACCGGGGAGCTGTTTTTT. The J gene is TRBJ2-2, the V gene TRBV5-4; no clear D. The V and J ends lost 1 base and 5 bases respectively, with 6 bases between them. The CDR3 spans 13 residues. Germline V CDR1 and CDR2: SGHNT, YYREEE (reference sequence).

This clone was seen once. The J gene is TRBJ2-7, the V gene TRBV2, with 11 bases fitting TRBD2. This CDR3 spans 17 amino acids. Germline CDR1 and CDR2: SNHLY and FYNNEI. V trimming: 6 bases; J trimming: 0 bases; junction bases outside the gene matches: 10. CDR3 nucleotides: TGTGCCAGCAGGGACAGGGTGACTAGCGGGGCCTCCTACGAGCAGTACTTC. Amino acid sequence: CASRDRVTSGASYEQYF.

This clone has just one count. The chain uses TRBV13 and TRBJ2-5; a possible D gene is TRBD2 (5 bases). This CDR3 spans 15 amino acids. Trimming cost V 5 bases and J 4 bases, with 17 bases left between them. The germline CDR1 and CDR2 sequences are PRHDT and FYEKMQ (reference sequence). CDR3 DNA sequence: TGTGCCAGCAGCCTAGATGGGGAGTCGGGAGAGACCCAGTACTTC. Translating it yields CASSLDGESGETQYF.

This clone has just one count. The chain carries TRBV7-8 and TRBJ2-1; TRBD2 aligns across 9 bases. The CDR3 runs 15 residues. Losses at the gene ends were 5 bases for V and 3 bases for J; bases not matched to a gene: 5. Germline assignment: CDR1 SGHVS and CDR2 FQNEAQ. CDR3 bases: TGTGCCAGCAGCCCGCTAGCGGGATACTACAATGAGCAGTTCTTC. It codes for CASSPLAGYYNEQFF.

This chain connects TRBV6-1 to TRBJ2-3; maybe TRBD1 (5 bases). Trimming left V 7 bases short and J 2 bases short, with 16 bases between. The germline V gene encodes CDR1 MNHNS and CDR2 SASEGT. There are 15 residues in the CDR3. The CDR3 sequence: CASTSGAQNTDTQYF. The CDR3 DNA reads as TGTGCCAGCACCAGTGGGGCCCAGAACACAGATACGCAGTATTTT.

CDR3 amino acids: CASSYPSASGRDEQFF. Here the CDR3 DNA reads TGTGCCAGCAGTTATCCTAGCGCGTCAGGAAGGGATGAGCAGTTCTTC. The gene calls are TRBV6-6 and TRBJ2-1; a weak D match, TRBD2 (6 bases). The CDR3 sequence is 16 residues long. V was shortened by 3 bases and J by 8 bases, with 20 bases between the two germline ends. Germline assignment: CDR1 MNHNY and CDR2 SVGAGI (reference sequence).

A note on this clone: This sample also contains other DNA sequences that code for the same CDR3. V is TRBV29-1 and J is TRBJ2-7, with TRBD1 matching 11 bases. From germline, CDR1 is SQVTM and CDR2 ANQGSEA. J gave up 3 bases and V 3 bases, and 1 base lay outside the gene matches. The CDR3 runs 13 residues. The CDR3 bases are TGCAGCGTTGAGGGACAGGGGGGCTACGAGCAGTACTTC. It encodes CSVEGQGGYEQYF.

The V gene is TRBV28, the J gene TRBJ1-2; D might be TRBD1 (5 bases). The V end was cut by 6 bases, the J end by 3 bases, with 14 bases between. This CDR3 is 14 amino acids long. CDR1 MDHEN and CDR2 SYDVKM come from the germline V gene. Written as DNA, the CDR3 is TGTGCCAGCAGACCTTATTCAGGGCACTATGGCTACACCTTC. This sequence encodes CASRPYSGHYGYTF.